Each of the 16 T cell receptor beta chains below was sequenced from the same sample in a study of blood T cell repertoires in COVID-19. Sequencing used immunoSEQ multiplex PCR; TCRdb keeps in-frame clones, though not all of them. Of approximately 350,000 clones listed, 75% to 90% are singletons. The sample comprised PBMCs or T cells enriched from blood (not recorded which). The receptors here all came from a man in his late teens or twenties who had recovered from COVID-19.

The CDR3 coding sequence is TGCGCCAGCAGTGAAACGGTTACCTACAATGAGCAGTTCTTC. Translating gives CASSETVTYNEQFF. V is TRBV10-1 and J is TRBJ2-1; D gene uncertain. CDR1 and CDR2 from the germline V gene are WNHNN and SYGVQD (reference sequence). The CDR3 length is 14 residues. Trimming removed 3 bases at V and 2 bases at J, with 8 bases between.

This chain uses TRBV5-1 with TRBJ2-7; 7 nucleotides line up with TRBD1. The germline gives CDR1 SGHRS, CDR2 YFSETQ. The CDR3 is 16 amino acids. Trimming at V came to 0 bases and at J to 4 bases, leaving 10 bases not matched to a gene. CDR3 DNA: TGCGCCAGCAGCTTGGGGGGGACAGATTTATTATACGAGCAGTACTTC. Residues: CASSLGGTDLLYEQYF. Using reference TRBV5-1 and TRBJ2-7 for the parts outside the CDR3, the full variable domain is KAGVTQTPRYLIKTRGQQVTLSCSPISGHRSVSWYQQTPGQGLQFLFEYFSETQRNKGNFPGRFSGRQFSNSRSEMNVSTLELGDSALYLCASSLGGTDLLYEQYFGPGTRLTVT.

The V and J genes are TRBV5-1 and TRBJ2-5; perhaps TRBD1 as D (6 bases). Germline lookup yields CDR1 SGHRS and CDR2 YFSETQ. V was cut by 4 bases and J by 5 bases, with 18 bases left in between. This CDR3 spans 15 amino acids. The CDR3, as DNA: TGCGCCAGCAGCACGGGGACGGTCACAGGGGAGACCCAGTACTTC. This encodes CASSTGTVTGETQYF.

The V call is TRBV7-3, the J call TRBJ2-1; TRBD2 aligns across 10 bases. Germline assignment: CDR1 SGHTA and CDR2 FQGTGA. The V and J ends lost 5 bases and 8 bases, in that order; junction bases with no gene match: 12. The CDR3 runs to 16 residues. This chain's CDR3 is CASSPNLAGDLDEQFF. The CDR3 DNA follows: TGTGCCAGCAGCCCGAATCTAGCGGGAGATCTCGATGAGCAGTTCTTC.

This chain joins TRBV11-2 and TRBJ1-2; D gene unclear. Germline CDR1 and CDR2: SGHAT and FQNNGV. V shed 2 bases and J shed 8 bases, with 12 bases lying between them. This CDR3 region has 13 residues. The CDR3 is CASSLSGGKGYTF. CDR3 DNA: TGTGCCAGCAGCTTATCGGGCGGGAAAGGCTACACCTTC.

This chain links TRBV9 with TRBJ1-1; 8 bases line up with TRBD1. V lost 5 bases and J lost 7; bases outside the gene matches: 7. The CDR3 sequence is 13 residues long. Germline V gene lookup returns CDR1 SGDLS and CDR2 YYNGEE. The chain's CDR3 is CASRKTGVGEAFF. CDR3 DNA sequence: TGTGCCAGCAGAAAGACAGGGGTAGGTGAAGCTTTCTTT. The variable domain in full, completed from reference TRBV9 and TRBJ1-1, reads DSGVTQTPKHLITATGQRVTLRCSPRSGDLSVYWYQQSLDQGLQFLIQYYNGEERAKGNILERFSAQQFPDLHSELNLSSLELGDSALYFCASRKTGVGEAFFGQGTRLTVV.

V usage is TRBV7-9 and J usage is TRBJ2-5; D is possibly TRBD2 (5 bases). Germline loops: CDR1 SEHNR, CDR2 FQNEAQ (reference sequence). The length of the CDR3 is 16 residues. V was shortened by 5 bases and J by 7 bases, with 23 bases between the two germline ends. The CDR3 here is CASSQPALTTRGTQYF. CDR3 coding DNA: TGTGCCAGCAGCCAACCCGCCCTGACTACCCGGGGGACCCAGTACTTC.

The chain employs TRBV30 and TRBJ1-5; D might be TRBD1 (5 bases). The CDR3 spans 13 residues. Germline CDR1 reads GTSNPN; CDR2 reads SVGIG (reference sequence). Trimming removed 3 bases at V and 7 bases at J, with 13 bases between. The DNA for the CDR3 is TGTGCCTGGAGCCCCGGGGGGAGGCAGCCCCAGCATTTT. This sequence encodes CAWSPGGRQPQHF. Full variable domain (remainder filled in from reference TRBV30 and TRBJ1-5): SQTIHQWPATLVQPVGSPLSLECTVEGTSNPNLYWYRQAAGRGLQLLFYSVGIGQISSEVPQNLSASRPQDRQFILSSKKLLLSDSGFYLCAWSPGGRQPQHFGDGTRLSIL.

The chain couples TRBV11-2 to TRBJ1-1; possibly TRBD1 for D (5 bases). Germline CDR1 SGHAT, CDR2 FQNNGV. This CDR3 is 18 amino acids long. V lost 1 base and J lost 4, with 22 bases in between. CDR3 residues: CASSLVSGWRTTGTEAFF. For the CDR3, the DNA is TGTGCCAGCAGCTTAGTATCGGGTTGGCGGACAACGGGCACTGAAGCTTTCTTT.

This chain links TRBV7-3 with TRBJ1-2, with D possibly being TRBD1 (6 bases). CDR3 length: 13 amino acids. V gave up 4 bases and J gave up 6 bases, with 12 bases separating them. Germline CDR1 and CDR2: SGHTA and FQGTGA. CDR3 in amino acids: CASSSQQGNGYTF. The CDR3 DNA is TGTGCCAGCAGCTCTCAGCAGGGGAATGGCTACACCTTC.

The chain couples TRBV9 to TRBJ2-2; tentative D call: TRBD2 (5 bases). Trimming cost V 4 bases and J 5 bases, with 18 bases left between them. Germline CDR1 reads SGDLS; CDR2 reads YYNGEE. This CDR3 contains 16 residues. The DNA of the CDR3 is TGTGCCAGCAGCCATTCCGGCGTACGGGGAACCGGGGAGCTGTTTTTT. Residues: CASSHSGVRGTGELFF.

The chain uses TRBV6-2 or TRBV6-3 and TRBJ1-2; 9 positions agree with TRBD1. Germline CDR1 is MNHEY and CDR2 is SVGEGT. This CDR3 has 19 amino acids. Trimming cost V 6 bases and J 4 bases; bases outside gene matches: 21. CDR3 in DNA: TGTGCCAGCAGCCCCCCCTGGGACAGGGACATCTACAGGATCTATGGCTACACCTTC. Amino acid sequence: CASSPPWDRDIYRIYGYTF.

This chain links TRBV2 with TRBJ1-1, with 8 bases matching TRBD1. V shed 5 bases and J 4 bases; nucleotides not matched to a gene: 9. This CDR3 has 15 amino acids. Germline V lookup: CDR1 SNHLY, CDR2 FYNNEI. The CDR3 region is CASSTQTGVFTEAFF. The CDR3, as DNA: TGTGCCAGCAGTACCCAGACAGGGGTTTTCACTGAAGCTTTCTTT.

The J gene is TRBJ1-1, the V gene TRBV29-1; D remains unclear. The ends were cut back, 1 base at V and 1 base at J, with 7 bases in the middle. From germline, CDR1 is SQVTM and CDR2 ANQGSEA. The CDR3 contains 13 residues. DNA for the CDR3: TGCAGCGTTGAAGGGGCCCCGAACACTGAAGCTTTCTTT. It yields the protein CSVEGAPNTEAFF.

The chain links TRBV11-2 to TRBJ2-1, with 7 nucleotides matching TRBD2. V shed 8 bases and J 13 bases; nucleotides not matched to a gene: 8. The CDR3 has 11 amino acids. The germline CDR1 and CDR2 sequences are SGHAT and FQNNGV. The CDR3: CASHSRDYQFF. The CDR3 DNA reads TGTGCCAGCCACTCCCGGGACTATCAGTTCTTC.

The V call is TRBV4-1, the J call TRBJ2-3; D might be TRBD1 (6 bases). The V gene's germline CDR1 is MGHRA and CDR2 YSYEKL. The V gene lost 0 bases and the J gene lost 0 bases, with 16 bases spanning the gap. The CDR3 is 18 amino acids. The CDR3 spells CASSQDWTRGTSTDTQYF. DNA for the CDR3: TGCGCCAGCAGCCAAGATTGGACCAGGGGCACCAGCACAGATACGCAGTATTTT.